The entry below describes one T cell receptor beta chain. TCRdb redid the calling of the RT-PCR reads with MiXCR, one entry per CDR3 protein. This sample has about 170,000 distinct CDR3 sequences, with about 12% found just once. The data were obtained in a study of response to subunit inactivated influenza vaccine. The CDR3 spans 12 residues. Trimming cost V 5 bases and J 7 bases, with 12 bases left between them. Per the germline V gene, CDR1 is SGHTA and CDR2 is FQGNSA. The data were also submitted as part of a second study, on T cells expressing NK-cell markers. That investigation notes: With UMIs, 5'RACE template switching was used to make TCR beta cDNA. Sorted CD3+CD56-NKG2C+, CD3+CD56+NKG2C+ and CD3+CD56+NKG2C- T cells supplied the TCR beta repertoires. A range of about 1.0-8% of CD8+ T cells consisted of dominant NKG2C+ clonotypes in 5 to 7 donors. In several donors, these clonotypes also led the CD3+CD56-NKG2C+ fraction.

This material consisted of CD8+ T cells sorted from PBMCs, taken roughly 12 days after vaccination. The chain carries TRBV7-2 and TRBJ2-7, with D unresolved. This TCR was recovered from a man aged 45-65 years who received an inactivated influenza vaccine. The CDR3 DNA reads as TGTGCCAGCAGCCAAGGTTGGGGAGAGCAGTACTTC. It encodes CASSQGWGEQYF.